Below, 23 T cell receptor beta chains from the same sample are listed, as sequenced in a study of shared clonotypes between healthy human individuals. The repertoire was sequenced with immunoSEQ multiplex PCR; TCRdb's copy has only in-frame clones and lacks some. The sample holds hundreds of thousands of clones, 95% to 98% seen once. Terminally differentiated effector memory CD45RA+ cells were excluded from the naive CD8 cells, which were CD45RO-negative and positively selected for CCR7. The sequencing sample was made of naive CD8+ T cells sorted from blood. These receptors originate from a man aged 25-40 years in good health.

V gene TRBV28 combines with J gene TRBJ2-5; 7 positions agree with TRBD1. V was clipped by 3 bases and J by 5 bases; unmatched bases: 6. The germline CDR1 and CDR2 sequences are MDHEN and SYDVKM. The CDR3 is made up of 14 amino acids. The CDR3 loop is CASSFMRTGETQYF. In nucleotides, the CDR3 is TGTGCCAGCAGTTTTATGCGGACAGGCGAGACCCAGTACTTC.

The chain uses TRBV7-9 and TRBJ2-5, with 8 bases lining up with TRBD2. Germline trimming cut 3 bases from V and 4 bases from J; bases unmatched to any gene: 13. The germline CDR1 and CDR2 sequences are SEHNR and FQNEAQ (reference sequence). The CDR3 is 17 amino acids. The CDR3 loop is CASSFPMGSGRGETQYF. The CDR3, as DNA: TGTGCCAGCAGCTTCCCTATGGGGAGCGGGAGAGGAGAGACCCAGTACTTC.

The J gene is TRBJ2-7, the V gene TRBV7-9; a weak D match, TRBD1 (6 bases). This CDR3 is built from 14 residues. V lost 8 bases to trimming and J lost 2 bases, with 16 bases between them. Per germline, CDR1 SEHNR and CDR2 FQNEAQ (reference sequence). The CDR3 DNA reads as TGTGCCAGCGGATCCAGGGGTAATCCCTACGAGCAGTACTTC. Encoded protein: CASGSRGNPYEQYF.

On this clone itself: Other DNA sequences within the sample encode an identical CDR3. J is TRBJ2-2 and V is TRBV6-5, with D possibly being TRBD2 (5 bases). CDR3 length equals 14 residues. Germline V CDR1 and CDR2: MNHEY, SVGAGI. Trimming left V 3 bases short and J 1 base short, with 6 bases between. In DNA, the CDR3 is TGTGCCAGCAGTTATGGAGGGAACACCGGGGAGCTGTTTTTT. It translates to CASSYGGNTGELFF.

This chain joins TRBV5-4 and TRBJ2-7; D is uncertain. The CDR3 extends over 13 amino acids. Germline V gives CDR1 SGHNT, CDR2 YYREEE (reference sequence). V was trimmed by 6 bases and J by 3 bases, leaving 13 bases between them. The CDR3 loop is CASNPRPDYEQYF. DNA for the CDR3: TGTGCCAGCAACCCCCGTCCCGACTACGAGCAGTACTTC.

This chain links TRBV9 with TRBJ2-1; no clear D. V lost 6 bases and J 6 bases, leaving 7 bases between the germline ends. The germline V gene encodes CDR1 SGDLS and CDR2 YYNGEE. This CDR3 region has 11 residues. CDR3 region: CASKRSNEQFF. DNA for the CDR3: TGTGCCAGCAAAAGGAGCAATGAGCAGTTCTTC.

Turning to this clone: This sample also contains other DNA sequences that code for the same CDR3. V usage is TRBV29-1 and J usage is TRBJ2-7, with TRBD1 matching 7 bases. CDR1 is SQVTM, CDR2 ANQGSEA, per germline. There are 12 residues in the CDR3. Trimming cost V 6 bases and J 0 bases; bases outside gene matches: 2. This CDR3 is CSVGDSSYEQYF. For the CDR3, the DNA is TGCAGCGTGGGGGACAGCTCCTACGAGCAGTACTTC.

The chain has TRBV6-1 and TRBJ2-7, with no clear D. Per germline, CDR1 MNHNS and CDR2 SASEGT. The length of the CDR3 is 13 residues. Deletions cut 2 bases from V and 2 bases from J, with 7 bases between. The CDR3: CASSERLTYEQYF. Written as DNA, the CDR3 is TGTGCCAGCAGTGAACGCCTTACCTACGAGCAGTACTTC.

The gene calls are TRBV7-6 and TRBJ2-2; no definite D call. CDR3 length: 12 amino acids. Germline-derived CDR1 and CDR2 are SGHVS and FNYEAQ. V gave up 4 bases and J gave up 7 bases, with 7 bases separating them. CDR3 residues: CASSSTRGELFF. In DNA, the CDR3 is TGTGCCAGCAGCTCGACCCGCGGGGAGCTGTTTTTT.

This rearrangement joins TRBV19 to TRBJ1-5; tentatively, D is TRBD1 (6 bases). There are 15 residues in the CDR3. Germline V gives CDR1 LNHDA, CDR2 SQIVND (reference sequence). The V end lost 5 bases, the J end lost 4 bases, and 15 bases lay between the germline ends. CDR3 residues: CASSYRGLANQPQHF. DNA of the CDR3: TGTGCCAGTAGTTACCGGGGGCTAGCAAATCAGCCCCAGCATTTT.

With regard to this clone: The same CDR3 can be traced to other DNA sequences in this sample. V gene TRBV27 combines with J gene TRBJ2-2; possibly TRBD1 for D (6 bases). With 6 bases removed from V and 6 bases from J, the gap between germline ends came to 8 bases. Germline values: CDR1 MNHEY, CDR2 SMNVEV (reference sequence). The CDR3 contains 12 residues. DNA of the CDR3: TGTGCCAGCAGCTACAGGGCCGGGGAGCTGTTTTTT. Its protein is CASSYRAGELFF.

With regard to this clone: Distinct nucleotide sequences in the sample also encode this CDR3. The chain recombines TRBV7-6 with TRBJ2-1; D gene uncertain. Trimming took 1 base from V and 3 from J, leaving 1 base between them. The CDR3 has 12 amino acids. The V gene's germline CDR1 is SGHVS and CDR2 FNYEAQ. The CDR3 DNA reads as TGTGCCAGCAGCTTAGACTACAATGAGCAGTTCTTC. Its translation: CASSLDYNEQFF.

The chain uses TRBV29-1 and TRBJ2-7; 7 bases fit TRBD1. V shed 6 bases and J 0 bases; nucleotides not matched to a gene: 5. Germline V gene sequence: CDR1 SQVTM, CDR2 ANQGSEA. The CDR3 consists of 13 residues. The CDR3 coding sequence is TGCAGCGTCCCTGGGACAGCCTCCTACGAGCAGTACTTC. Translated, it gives CSVPGTASYEQYF.

CDR3 in amino acids: CASSLGDLYEQYF. In DNA form, the CDR3 reads TGTGCCAGCAGCTTAGGAGACTTGTACGAGCAGTACTTC. The chain links TRBV11-2 to TRBJ2-7; D ambiguous. V was trimmed by 1 base and J by 4 bases, leaving 8 bases between them. Germline CDR1 is SGHAT and CDR2 is FQNNGV. This CDR3 contains 13 residues.

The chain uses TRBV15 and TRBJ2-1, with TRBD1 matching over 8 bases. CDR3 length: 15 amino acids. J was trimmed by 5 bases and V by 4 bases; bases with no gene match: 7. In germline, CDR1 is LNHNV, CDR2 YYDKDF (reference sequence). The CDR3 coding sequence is TGTGCCACCAGCAAACCTTCGACAGGGGACAATGAGCAGTTCTTC. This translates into CATSKPSTGDNEQFF. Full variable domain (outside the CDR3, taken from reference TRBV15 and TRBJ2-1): DAMVIQNPRYQVTQFGKPVTLSCSQTLNHNVMYWYQQKSSQAPKLLFHYYDKDFNNEADTPDNFQSRRPNTSFCFLDIRSPGLGDTAMYLCATSKPSTGDNEQFFGPGTRLTVL.

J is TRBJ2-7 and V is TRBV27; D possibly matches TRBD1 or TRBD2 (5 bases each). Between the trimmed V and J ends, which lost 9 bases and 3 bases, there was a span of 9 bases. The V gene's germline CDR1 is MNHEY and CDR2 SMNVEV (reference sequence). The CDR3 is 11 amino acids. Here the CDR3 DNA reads TGTGCCAGTTGGGGGATCTACGAGCAGTACTTC. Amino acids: CASWGIYEQYF.

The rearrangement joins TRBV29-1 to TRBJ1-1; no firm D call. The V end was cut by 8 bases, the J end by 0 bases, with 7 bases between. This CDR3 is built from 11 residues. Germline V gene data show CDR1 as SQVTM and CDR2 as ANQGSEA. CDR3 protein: CSHELNTEAFF. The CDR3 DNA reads TGCAGCCACGAATTGAACACTGAAGCTTTCTTT.

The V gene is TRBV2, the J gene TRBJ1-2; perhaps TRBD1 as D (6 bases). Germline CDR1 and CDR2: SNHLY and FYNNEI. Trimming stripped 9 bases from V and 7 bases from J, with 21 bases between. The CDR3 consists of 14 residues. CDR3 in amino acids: CARPRGRGSGGYTF. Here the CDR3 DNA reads TGTGCCAGGCCCAGGGGACGGGGATCGGGTGGCTACACCTTC.

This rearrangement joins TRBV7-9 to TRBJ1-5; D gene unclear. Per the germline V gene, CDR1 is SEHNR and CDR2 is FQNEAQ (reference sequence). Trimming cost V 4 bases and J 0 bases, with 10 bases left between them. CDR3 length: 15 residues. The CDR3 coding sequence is TGTGCCAGCAGCTGGACGATGAGTAGCAATCAGCCCCAGCATTTT. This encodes CASSWTMSSNQPQHF. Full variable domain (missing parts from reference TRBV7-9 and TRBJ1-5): DTGVSQNPRHKITKRGQNVTFRCDPISEHNRLYWYRQTLGQGPEFLTYFQNEAQLEKSRLLSDRFSAERPKGSFSTLEIQRTEQGDSAMYLCASSWTMSSNQPQHFGDGTRLSIL.

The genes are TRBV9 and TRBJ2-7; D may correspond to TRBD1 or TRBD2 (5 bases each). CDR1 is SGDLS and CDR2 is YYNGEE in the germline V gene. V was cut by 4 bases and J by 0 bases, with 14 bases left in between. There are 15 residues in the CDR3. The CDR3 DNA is TGTGCCAGCAGCCCCGGGGCCGGAAACTCCTACGAGCAGTACTTC. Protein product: CASSPGAGNSYEQYF.

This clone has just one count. This CDR3 reads CAWRGNAGNNQPQHF. CDR3 DNA: TGTGCCTGGAGGGGAAACGCAGGAAACAATCAGCCCCAGCATTTT. This chain links TRBV30 with TRBJ1-5; no clear D. The CDR3 is 15 amino acids. Per the germline V gene, CDR1 is GTSNPN and CDR2 is SVGIG (reference sequence). The ends were cut back, 3 bases at V and 3 bases at J, with 15 bases in the middle.

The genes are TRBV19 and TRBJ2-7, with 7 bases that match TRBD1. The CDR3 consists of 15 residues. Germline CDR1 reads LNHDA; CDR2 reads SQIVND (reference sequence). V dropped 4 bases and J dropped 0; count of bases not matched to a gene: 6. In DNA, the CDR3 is TGTGCCAGTAGTAACTGGGACAGAGGCTCCTACGAGCAGTACTTC. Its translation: CASSNWDRGSYEQYF. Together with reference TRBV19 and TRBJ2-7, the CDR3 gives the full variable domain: DGGITQSPKYLFRKEGQNVTLSCEQNLNHDAMYWYRQDPGQGLRLIYYSQIVNDFQKGDIAEGYSVSREKKESFPLTVTSAQKNPTAFYLCASSNWDRGSYEQYFGPGTRLTVT.

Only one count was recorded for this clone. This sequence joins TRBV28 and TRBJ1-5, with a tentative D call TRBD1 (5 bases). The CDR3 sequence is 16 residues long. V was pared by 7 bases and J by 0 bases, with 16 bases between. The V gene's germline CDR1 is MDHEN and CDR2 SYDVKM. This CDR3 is CASTLEGVNSNQPQHF. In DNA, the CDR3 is TGTGCCAGCACCTTGGAAGGGGTGAATAGCAATCAGCCCCAGCATTTT.